This T cell receptor (beta chain) was found in a study of metastatic and nonmetastatic thyroid tumors. The study, taken as a whole, reports: Significantly higher TCR beta diversity was reportedly seen in malignant thyroid tumors than benign nodules, in blood and tumor.

All patients were untreated before thyroid surgery. This clone was recorded many times. Its antigen is currently unknown. In the original processing: What underpinned the distant-metastasis classifier for papillary thyroid cancer was the set of CDR3 differences across clinicopathological groups. MiXCR re-clonotyped the PCR reads for TCRdb. These V and J calls are TCRdb output, not the study's own analysis. The sample contains roughly 70,000 clones, 18% of which appear only once. The TCR sequence derives from a female donor with papillary thyroid cancer or a benign thyroid nodule (not recorded which). Some clones in this sample may be carry-over from other donors' samples. The sequenced sample consisted of blood.

The CDR3, as DNA: TGTGCCAGCTGGCGGTTCGGGAGCACCGGGGAGCTGTTTTTT. Translation: CASWRFGSTGELFF. This chain links TRBV6-1 with TRBJ2-2; D possibly corresponds to TRBD2 (6 bases). V was trimmed by 8 bases and J by 4 bases, leaving 14 bases between them. This CDR3 is 14 amino acids long. The germline gives CDR1 MNHNS, CDR2 SASEGT.